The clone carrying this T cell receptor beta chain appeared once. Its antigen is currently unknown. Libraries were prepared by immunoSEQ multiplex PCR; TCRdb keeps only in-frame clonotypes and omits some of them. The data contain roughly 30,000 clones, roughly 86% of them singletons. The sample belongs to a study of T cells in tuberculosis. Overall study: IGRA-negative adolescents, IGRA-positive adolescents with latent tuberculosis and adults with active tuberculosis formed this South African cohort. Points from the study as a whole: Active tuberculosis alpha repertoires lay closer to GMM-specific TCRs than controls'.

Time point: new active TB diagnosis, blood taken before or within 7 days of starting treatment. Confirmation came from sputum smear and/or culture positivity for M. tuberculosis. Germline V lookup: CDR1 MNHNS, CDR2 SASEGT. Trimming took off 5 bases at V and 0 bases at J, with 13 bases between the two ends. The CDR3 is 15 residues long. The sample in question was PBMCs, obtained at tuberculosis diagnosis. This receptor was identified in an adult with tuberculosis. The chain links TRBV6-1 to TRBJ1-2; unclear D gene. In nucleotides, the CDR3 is TGTGCCAGCAGTTTGGCCGAATCTCCTAACTATGGCTACACCTTC. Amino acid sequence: CASSLAESPNYGYTF.